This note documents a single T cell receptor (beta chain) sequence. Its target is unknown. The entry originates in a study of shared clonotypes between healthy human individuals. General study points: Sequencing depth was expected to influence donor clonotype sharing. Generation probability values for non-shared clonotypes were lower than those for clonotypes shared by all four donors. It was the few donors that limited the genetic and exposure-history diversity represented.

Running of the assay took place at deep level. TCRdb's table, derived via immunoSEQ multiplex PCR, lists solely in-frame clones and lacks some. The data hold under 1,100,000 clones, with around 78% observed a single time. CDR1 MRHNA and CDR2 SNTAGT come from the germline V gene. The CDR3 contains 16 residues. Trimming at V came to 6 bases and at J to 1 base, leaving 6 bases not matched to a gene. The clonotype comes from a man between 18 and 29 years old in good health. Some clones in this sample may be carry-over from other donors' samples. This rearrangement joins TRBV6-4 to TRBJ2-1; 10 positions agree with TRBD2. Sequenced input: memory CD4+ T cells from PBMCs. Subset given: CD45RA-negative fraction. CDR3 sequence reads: CASSAGLAISYNEQFF. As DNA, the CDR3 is TGTGCCAGCAGCGCGGGACTAGCGATTTCCTACAATGAGCAGTTCTTC.